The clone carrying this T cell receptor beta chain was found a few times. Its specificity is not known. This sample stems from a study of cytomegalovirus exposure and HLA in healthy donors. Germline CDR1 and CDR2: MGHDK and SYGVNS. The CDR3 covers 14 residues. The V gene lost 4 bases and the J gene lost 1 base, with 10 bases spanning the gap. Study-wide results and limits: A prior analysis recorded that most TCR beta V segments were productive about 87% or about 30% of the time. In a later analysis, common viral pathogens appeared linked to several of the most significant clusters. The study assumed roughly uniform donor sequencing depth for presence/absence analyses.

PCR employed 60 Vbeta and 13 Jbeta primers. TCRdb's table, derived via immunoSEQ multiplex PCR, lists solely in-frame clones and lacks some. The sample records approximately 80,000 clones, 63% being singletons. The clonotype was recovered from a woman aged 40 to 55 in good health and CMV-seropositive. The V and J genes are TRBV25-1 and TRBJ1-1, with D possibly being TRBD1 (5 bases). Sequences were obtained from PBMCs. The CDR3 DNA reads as TGTGCCAGCAGTGGGATGACAGCGAACACTGAAGCTTTCTTT. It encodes CASSGMTANTEAFF.